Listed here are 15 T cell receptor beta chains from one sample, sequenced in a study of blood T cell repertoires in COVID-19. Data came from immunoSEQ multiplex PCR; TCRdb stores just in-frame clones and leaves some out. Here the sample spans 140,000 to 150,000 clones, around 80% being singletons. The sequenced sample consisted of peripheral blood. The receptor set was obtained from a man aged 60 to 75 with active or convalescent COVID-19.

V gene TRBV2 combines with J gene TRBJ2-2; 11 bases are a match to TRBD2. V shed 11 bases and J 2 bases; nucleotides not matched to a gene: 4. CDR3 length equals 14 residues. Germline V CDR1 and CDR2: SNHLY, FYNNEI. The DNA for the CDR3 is TGTGCCGGGACTAGCGGCTTTAACACCGGGGAGCTGTTTTTT. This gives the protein CAGTSGFNTGELFF.

The CDR3 coding sequence is TGTGCCAGCAGTTACGCGGCGGGGACCTATGGCTACACCTTC. This translates into CASSYAAGTYGYTF. The chain links TRBV6-2 or TRBV6-3 to TRBJ1-2; D may be TRBD1 (5 bases). Germline V gene data show CDR1 as MNHEY and CDR2 as SVGEGT. V gave up 2 bases and J gave up 4 bases, with 11 bases separating them. The CDR3 runs 14 residues.

The DNA of the CDR3 is TGTGCCAGCAGCTTGGGACTAGCTTTAACCGGGGAGCTGTTTTTT. This gives the protein CASSLGLALTGELFF. The chain has TRBV7-3 and TRBJ2-2; 9 nucleotides align to TRBD2. The junction had 4 bases not matched to a gene; V was cut back by 3 bases and J by 5 bases. Germline assignment: CDR1 SGHTA and CDR2 FQGTGA. The CDR3 is 15 amino acids. The whole variable domain, remainder taken from reference TRBV7-3 and TRBJ2-2, is GAGVSQTPSNKVTEKGKYVELRCDPISGHTALYWYRQSLGQGPEFLIYFQGTGAADDSGLPNDRFFAVRPEGSVSTLKIQRTERGDSAVYLCASSLGLALTGELFFGEGSRLTVL.

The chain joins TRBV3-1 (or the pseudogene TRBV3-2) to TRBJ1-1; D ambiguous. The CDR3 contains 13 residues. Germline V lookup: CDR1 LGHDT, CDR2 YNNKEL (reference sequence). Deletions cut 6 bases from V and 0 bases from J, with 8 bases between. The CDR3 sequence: CASRAPMNTEAFF. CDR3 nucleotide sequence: TGTGCCAGCAGAGCTCCGATGAACACTGAAGCTTTCTTT.

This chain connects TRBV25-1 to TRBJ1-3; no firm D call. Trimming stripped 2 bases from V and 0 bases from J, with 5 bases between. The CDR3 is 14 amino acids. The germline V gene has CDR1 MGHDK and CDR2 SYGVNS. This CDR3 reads CASSETGSGNTIYF. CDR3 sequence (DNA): TGTGCCAGCAGTGAAACTGGCTCTGGAAACACCATATATTTT.

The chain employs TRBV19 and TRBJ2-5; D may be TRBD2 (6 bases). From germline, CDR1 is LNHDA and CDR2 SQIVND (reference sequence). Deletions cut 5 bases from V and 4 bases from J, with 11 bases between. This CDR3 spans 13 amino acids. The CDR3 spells CASSGGRRETQYF. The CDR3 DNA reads TGTGCCAGTAGTGGAGGGCGTCGAGAGACCCAGTACTTC. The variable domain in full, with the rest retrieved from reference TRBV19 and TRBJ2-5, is DGGITQSPKYLFRKEGQNVTLSCEQNLNHDAMYWYRQDPGQGLRLIYYSQIVNDFQKGDIAEGYSVSREKKESFPLTVTSAQKNPTAFYLCASSGGRRETQYFGPGTRLLVL.

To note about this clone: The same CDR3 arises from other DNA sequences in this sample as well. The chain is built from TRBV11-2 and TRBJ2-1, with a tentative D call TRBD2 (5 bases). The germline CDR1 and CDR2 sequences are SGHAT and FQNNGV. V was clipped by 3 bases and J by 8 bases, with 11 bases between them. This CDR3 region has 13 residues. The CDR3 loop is CASSLGRGDEQFF. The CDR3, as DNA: TGTGCCAGCAGCTTGGGTCGGGGAGATGAGCAGTTCTTC.

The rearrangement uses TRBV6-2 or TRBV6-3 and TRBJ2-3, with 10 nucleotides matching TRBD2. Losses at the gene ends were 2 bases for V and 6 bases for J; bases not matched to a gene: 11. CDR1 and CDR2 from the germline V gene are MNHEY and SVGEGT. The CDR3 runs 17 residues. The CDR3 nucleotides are TGTGCCAGCAGTTACAACCCTAGCGGGAGTCCTATGGATACGCAGTATTTT. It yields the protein CASSYNPSGSPMDTQYF.

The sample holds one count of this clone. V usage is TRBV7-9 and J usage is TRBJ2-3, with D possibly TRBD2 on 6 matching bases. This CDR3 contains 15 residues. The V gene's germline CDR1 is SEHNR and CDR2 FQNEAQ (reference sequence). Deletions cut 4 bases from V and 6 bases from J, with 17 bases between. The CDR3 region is CASSSSAGRVDTQYF. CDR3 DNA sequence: TGTGCCAGCAGCTCCTCAGCCGGGAGAGTTGATACGCAGTATTTT.

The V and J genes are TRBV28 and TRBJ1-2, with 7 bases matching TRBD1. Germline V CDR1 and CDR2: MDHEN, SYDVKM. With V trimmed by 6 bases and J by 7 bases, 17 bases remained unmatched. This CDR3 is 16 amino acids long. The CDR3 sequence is CASSTPAFTGVVGYTF. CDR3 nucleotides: TGTGCCAGCAGCACACCAGCCTTTACAGGGGTGGTTGGCTACACCTTC.

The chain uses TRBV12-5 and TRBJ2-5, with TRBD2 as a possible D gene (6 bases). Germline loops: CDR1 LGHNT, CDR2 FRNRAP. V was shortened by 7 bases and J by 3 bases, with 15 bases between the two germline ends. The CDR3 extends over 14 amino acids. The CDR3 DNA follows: TGTGCTAGTGCCCCGGAGGGCAGTGAAGAGACCCAGTACTTC. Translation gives CASAPEGSEETQYF.

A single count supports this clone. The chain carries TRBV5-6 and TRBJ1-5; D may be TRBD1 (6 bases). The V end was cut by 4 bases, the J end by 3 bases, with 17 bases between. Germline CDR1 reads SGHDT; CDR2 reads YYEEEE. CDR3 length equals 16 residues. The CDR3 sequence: CASSRRGQTDNQPQHF. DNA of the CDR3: TGTGCCAGCAGCCGTAGAGGACAGACCGACAATCAGCCCCAGCATTTT.

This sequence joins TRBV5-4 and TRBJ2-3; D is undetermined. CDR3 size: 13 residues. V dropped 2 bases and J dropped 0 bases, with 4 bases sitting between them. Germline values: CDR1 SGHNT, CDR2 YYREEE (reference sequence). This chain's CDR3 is CASSLESTDTQYF. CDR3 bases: TGTGCCAGCAGCTTAGAGAGCACAGATACGCAGTATTTT. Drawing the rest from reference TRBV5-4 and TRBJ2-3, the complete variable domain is ETGVTQSPTHLIKTRGQQVTLRCSSQSGHNTVSWYQQALGQGPQFIFQYYREEENGRGNFPPRFSGLQFPNYSSELNVNALELDDSALYLCASSLESTDTQYFGPGTRLTVL.

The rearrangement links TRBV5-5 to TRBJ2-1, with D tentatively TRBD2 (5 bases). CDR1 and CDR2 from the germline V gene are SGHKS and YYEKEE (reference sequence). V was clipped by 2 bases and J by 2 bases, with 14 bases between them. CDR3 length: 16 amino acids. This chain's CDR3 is CASSFLGEGAYNEQFF. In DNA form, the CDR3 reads TGTGCCAGCAGCTTTTTGGGCGAGGGTGCCTACAATGAGCAGTTCTTC.

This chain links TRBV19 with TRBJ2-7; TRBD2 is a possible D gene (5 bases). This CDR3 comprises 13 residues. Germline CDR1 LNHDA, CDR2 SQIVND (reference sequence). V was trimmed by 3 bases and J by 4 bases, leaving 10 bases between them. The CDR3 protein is CASSMNSGYEQYF. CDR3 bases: TGTGCCAGTAGTATGAATTCGGGGTACGAGCAGTACTTC.